This entry lists 6 T cell receptor beta chains sequenced from one sample in a study of chemoradiotherapy in HPV16-positive cancers. Produced via immunoSEQ multiplex PCR; TCRdb's table is partial and in-frame only. The table has around 2,300 clones, 79% seen once. Sequencing was performed on tumor tissue, taken from a patient who underwent chemoradiotherapy. These receptors were collected from a human donor with HPV-associated anogenital cancer.

The genes are TRBV10-3 and TRBJ2-5; D not certain. This CDR3 comprises 12 residues. CDR1 is ENHRY and CDR2 is SYGVKD in the germline V gene. Trimming took off 0 bases at V and 2 bases at J, with 1 base between the two ends. The CDR3 is CAISESQETQYF. The CDR3 region has the DNA TGTGCCATCAGTGAGTCTCAAGAGACCCAGTACTTC.

V gene TRBV30 combines with J gene TRBJ2-2, with D unresolved. The CDR3 consists of 12 residues. The germline gives CDR1 GTSNPN, CDR2 SVGIG (reference sequence). V lost 0 bases and J 7 bases, leaving 6 bases between the germline ends. The chain's CDR3 is CAWSVNLGELFF. In nucleotides, the CDR3 is TGTGCCTGGAGTGTAAATCTCGGGGAGCTGTTTTTT.

The rearrangement uses TRBV5-6 and TRBJ1-1, with D unresolved. Germline-derived CDR1 and CDR2 are SGHDT and YYEEEE. The length of the CDR3 is 14 residues. V lost 2 bases and J 4 bases, leaving 12 bases between the germline ends. In DNA form, the CDR3 reads TGTGCCAGCAGCTTCCGGGAAAAAGGCACTGAAGCTTTCTTT. This encodes CASSFREKGTEAFF.

The V gene is TRBV10-1, the J gene TRBJ2-5, with TRBD2 identical over 14 bases. Germline V gene data show CDR1 as WNHNN and CDR2 as SYGVQD (reference sequence). The trim removed 3 bases at V and 4 bases at J, leaving 4 bases unmatched. The CDR3 length is 16 residues. This CDR3 reads CASSEGTSGRGETQYF. In nucleotides, the CDR3 is TGCGCCAGCAGTGAAGGGACTAGCGGGAGAGGAGAGACCCAGTACTTC.

Written as DNA, the CDR3 is TGTGCCAGCAGCTTAGCTGGGCGGGACAGGGAAGAGACCCAGTACTTC. It encodes CASSLAGRDREETQYF. This rearrangement joins TRBV7-9 to TRBJ2-5, with 9 bases matching TRBD1. This CDR3 is 16 amino acids long. Germline CDR1 is SEHNR and CDR2 is FQNEAQ (reference sequence). Trimming removed 0 bases from V and 3 bases from J; junction bases left unmatched: 5.

The V and J genes are TRBV28 and TRBJ2-4; 8 bases map to TRBD1. The CDR3 has 12 amino acids. The V segment lost 5 bases and the J segment 8 bases; nucleotides outside the gene matches: 2. CDR1 and CDR2 from the germline V gene are MDHEN and SYDVKM. The CDR3 sequence: CASSVTGDIQYF. The CDR3 DNA is TGTGCCAGCAGTGTGACAGGGGACATTCAGTACTTC.